This T cell receptor beta chain was retrieved from a study of shared clonotypes between healthy human individuals. V shed 4 bases, J shed 7 bases, and the junction held 8 bases outside the gene matches. CDR1 and CDR2 (germline): LNHNV, YYDKDF (reference sequence). This CDR3 comprises 15 residues. Using immunoSEQ multiplex PCR, the repertoire was profiled, and TCRdb retains in-frame clones only, with some absent. The sample has a few million clones; roughly 92% are singletons. Study-level findings and limits: Non-shared clonotypes showed lower generation probabilities than clonotypes common to all four donors.

Comment on this clone: What it recognizes is unknown.

The TCR originated in a man younger than 35 in good health. Some clones in this sample may be carry-over from other donors' samples. Sequencing was performed on naive CD4+ T cells from PBMCs. Subset indicated: CD45RA+ positively selected. The rearrangement links TRBV15 to TRBJ2-1; 9 bases match TRBD2. The CDR3 nucleotides are TGTGCCACCAGCAAAGGTAGCGGGAGTTGGAATGAGCAGTTCTTC. Its translation is CATSKGSGSWNEQFF.